One T cell receptor (beta chain) is described in this entry. What it recognizes is unknown. These data belong to a study of Ad26.COV2.S vaccination and SARS-CoV-2 variants. Study at large: By the intramuscular route, Ad26.COV2.S was given once, or twice 56 days apart.

Some clones are missing from TCRdb's copy, which holds only in-frame ones; the method was immunoSEQ multiplex PCR. Of around 370,000 clones listed, approximately 84% are singletons. This sample's treatment: some 20 received Ad26.COV2.S at low or high dose, single or two shots; 5 received placebo; per-sample allocation not given. Following the first vaccine or placebo injection, samples were taken on day 63. Findings and limits, study-wide: Vaccine recipients posted higher spike-specific TCR breadth than their placebo counterparts. Across vaccine and placebo recipients, the breadth of non-spike TCRs was similar.

The CDR3 is 19 amino acids. This TCR was sampled from a person between 18 and 65 years old who received the Ad26.COV2.S COVID-19 vaccine or a placebo. The sample in question was peripheral blood, obtained in a trial of Ad26.COV2.S vaccine versus placebo. V gene TRBV21-1 combines with J gene TRBJ1-5; TRBD1, the table's D call, was not compared with the DNA. TRBV21-1 is labeled a pseudogene. The chain's CDR3 is CASSIKGLYEDKTNQPQHF. The CDR3 bases are TGTGCCAGCAGCATAAAAGGGCTCTATGAGGACAAGACCAATCAGCCCCAGCATTTT.